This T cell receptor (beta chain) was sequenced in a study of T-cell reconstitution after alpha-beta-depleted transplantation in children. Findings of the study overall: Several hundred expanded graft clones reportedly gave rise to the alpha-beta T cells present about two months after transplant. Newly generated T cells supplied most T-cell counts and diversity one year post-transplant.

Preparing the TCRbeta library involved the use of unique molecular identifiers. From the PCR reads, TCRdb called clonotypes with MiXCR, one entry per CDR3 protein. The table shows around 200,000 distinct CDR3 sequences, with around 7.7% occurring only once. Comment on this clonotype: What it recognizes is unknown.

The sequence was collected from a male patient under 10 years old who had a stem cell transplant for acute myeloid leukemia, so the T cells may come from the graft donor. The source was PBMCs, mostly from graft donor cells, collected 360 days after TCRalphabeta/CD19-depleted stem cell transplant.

Here the CDR3 reads CASSHTGRYTGELFF. For the CDR3, the DNA is TGTGCCAGCAGCCACACAGGGAGATACACCGGGGAGCTGTTTTTT. The chain uses TRBV3-1 and TRBJ2-2; weak D call: TRBD1 (6 bases). The germline V gene has CDR1 LGHDT and CDR2 YNNKEL (reference sequence). The CDR3 is made up of 15 amino acids. V was cut by 3 bases and J by 3 bases, with 11 bases left in between.